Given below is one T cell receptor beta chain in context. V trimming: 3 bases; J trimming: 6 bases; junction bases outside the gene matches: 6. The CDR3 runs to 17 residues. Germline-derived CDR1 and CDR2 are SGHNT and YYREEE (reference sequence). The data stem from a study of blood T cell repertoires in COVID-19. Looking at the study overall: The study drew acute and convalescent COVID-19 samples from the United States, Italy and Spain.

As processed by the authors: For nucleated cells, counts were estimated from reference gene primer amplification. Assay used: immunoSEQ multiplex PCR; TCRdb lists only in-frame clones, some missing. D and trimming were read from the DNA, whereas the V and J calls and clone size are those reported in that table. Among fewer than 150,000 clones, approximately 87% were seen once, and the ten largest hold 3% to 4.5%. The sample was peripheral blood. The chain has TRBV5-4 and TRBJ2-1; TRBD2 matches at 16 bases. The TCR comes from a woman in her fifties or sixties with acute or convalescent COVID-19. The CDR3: CASSSGLAGGPGNEQFF. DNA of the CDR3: TGTGCCAGCAGCTCGGGACTAGCGGGAGGGCCGGGCAATGAGCAGTTCTTC.